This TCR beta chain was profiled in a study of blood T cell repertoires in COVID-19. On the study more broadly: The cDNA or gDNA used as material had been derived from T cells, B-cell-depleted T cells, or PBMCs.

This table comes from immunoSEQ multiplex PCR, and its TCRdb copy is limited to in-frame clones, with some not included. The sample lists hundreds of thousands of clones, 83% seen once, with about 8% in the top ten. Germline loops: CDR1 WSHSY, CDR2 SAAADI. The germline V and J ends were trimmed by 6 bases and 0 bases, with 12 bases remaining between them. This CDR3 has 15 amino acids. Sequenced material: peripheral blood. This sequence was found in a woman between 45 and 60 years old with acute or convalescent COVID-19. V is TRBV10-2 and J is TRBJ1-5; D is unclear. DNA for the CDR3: TGCGCCAGCAGGGAGGGAGTCAATAGCAATCAGCCCCAGCATTTT. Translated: CASREGVNSNQPQHF.